The 16 T cell receptor beta chains listed next were all sequenced from one sample in a study of read filtering for tumor transcriptome and immune sequencing. The library was built from about 400 ng RNA with molecular barcoded adaptors for alpha/delta and beta/gamma chains. TCRdb itself ran the reads through MiXCR, one entry per CDR3 protein. The sample has roughly 130,000 distinct CDR3 sequences, 13% seen once. Sequenced input: a population of CD138-negative cells sorted from bone marrow. Source of these receptors: a donor at least 40 years old with multiple myeloma.

This chain joins TRBV5-1 and TRBJ1-1; no clear D. V was cut by 0 bases and J by 4 bases, with 4 bases left in between. Germline V gives CDR1 SGHRS, CDR2 YFSETQ. This CDR3 comprises 12 residues. This chain's CDR3 is CASSLGATEAFF. CDR3 DNA sequence: TGCGCCAGCAGCTTGGGGGCCACTGAAGCTTTCTTT.

This clonotype turned up a few times. V usage is TRBV12-3 or TRBV12-4 and J usage is TRBJ2-5, with 9 positions matching TRBD2. Trimming removed 5 bases from V and 2 bases from J; junction bases left unmatched: 9. The CDR3 loop spans 16 amino acids. CDR3 protein: CASSPGLARAQETQYF. As DNA, the CDR3 is TGTGCCAGCAGTCCGGGACTAGCTAGGGCTCAAGAGACCCAGTACTTC.

With respect to this clonotype: A much larger clone differs by one base, so this may be a read error. This sequence joins TRBV7-9 and TRBJ2-2; D is perhaps TRBD1 (6 bases). Germline CDR1 SEHNR, CDR2 FQNEAQ (reference sequence). The CDR3 sequence is 14 residues long. V was clipped by 5 bases and J by 7 bases, with 14 bases between them. This CDR3 reads CASSITGFIGELFF. The CDR3 coding sequence is TGTGCCAGCAGCATAACAGGGTTCATCGGGGAGCTGTTTTTT.

CDR3 coding DNA: TGTGCCAGCAGGGGAGACAGGCCCGCTAGCACAGATACGCAGTATTTT. Its protein product is CASRGDRPASTDTQYF. This rearrangement joins TRBV7-9 to TRBJ2-3; TRBD1 might be the D (6 bases). Germline lookup yields CDR1 SEHNR and CDR2 FQNEAQ (reference sequence). The V end lost 6 bases, the J end lost 0 bases, and 16 bases lay between the germline ends. The CDR3 extends over 16 amino acids.

This clonotype came up many times. This chain uses TRBV29-1 with TRBJ1-2; D remains unclear. Germline V CDR1 and CDR2: SQVTM, ANQGSEA. This CDR3 comprises 13 residues. Trimming left V 3 bases short and J 2 bases short, with 10 bases between. Here the CDR3 reads CSVEDGLNYGYTF. CDR3 nucleotide sequence: TGCAGCGTTGAGGACGGATTGAACTATGGCTACACCTTC.

Ten or more counts support this clonotype. V and J are TRBV19 and TRBJ2-3; no reliable D call. Germline-derived CDR1 and CDR2 are LNHDA and SQIVND (reference sequence). V was clipped by 5 bases and J by 3 bases, with 6 bases between them. The CDR3 length is 12 residues. CDR3 loop: CASSQPTDTQYF. The CDR3 DNA sequence: TGTGCCAGTAGTCAACCAACAGATACGCAGTATTTT.

This clonotype was observed at least ten times. The chain joins TRBV19 to TRBJ1-5, with 7 bases identical to TRBD1. The V gene's germline CDR1 is LNHDA and CDR2 SQIVND (reference sequence). The length of the CDR3 is 14 residues. Germline trimming cut 4 bases from V and 7 bases from J; bases unmatched to any gene: 7. CDR3 sequence reads: CASSKAGGGQPQHF. For the CDR3, the DNA is TGTGCCAGTAGTAAGGCAGGGGGTGGCCAGCCCCAGCATTTT.

This clonotype was counted at least ten times. The chain employs TRBV5-1 and TRBJ2-1; perhaps TRBD1 as D (6 bases). The CDR3 is 15 amino acids. Deletions cut 0 bases from V and 7 bases from J, with 14 bases between. From germline, CDR1 is SGHRS and CDR2 YFSETQ. The CDR3 region is CASSLGQANNNEQFF. CDR3 nucleotide sequence: TGCGCCAGCAGCTTGGGACAGGCGAACAATAATGAGCAGTTCTTC.

Many counts were recorded for this clonotype. V is TRBV3-1 and J is TRBJ1-1; D call uncertain. The CDR3 is made up of 13 amino acids. Germline loops: CDR1 LGHDT, CDR2 YNNKEL (reference sequence). V shed 1 base and J shed 5 bases, with 8 bases lying between them. CDR3 sequence (DNA): TGTGCCAGCAGCCAAGTATCCGGGACTGAAGCTTTCTTT. Its protein product is CASSQVSGTEAFF.

This clonotype was observed at least ten times. The V and J genes are TRBV10-3 and TRBJ1-5, with 7 positions matching TRBD1. In germline, CDR1 is ENHRY, CDR2 SYGVKD. J gave up 1 base and V 10 bases, and 10 bases lay outside the gene matches. The CDR3 consists of 15 residues. Here the CDR3 reads CATAGGQDSNQPQHF. CDR3 bases: TGTGCCACCGCAGGGGGGCAGGACAGCAATCAGCCCCAGCATTTT.

This clonotype was seen a few times. This chain connects TRBV5-1 to TRBJ2-2, with 12 bases identical to TRBD1. Looked up from germline, CDR1 is SGHRS and CDR2 is YFSETQ. CDR3 length equals 17 residues. J was trimmed by 4 bases and V by 2 bases; bases with no gene match: 6. The CDR3 spells CASSLSGTGGPTGELFF. The CDR3 nucleotides read TGCGCCAGCAGCTTATCGGGGACAGGGGGCCCCACCGGGGAGCTGTTTTTT.

This clonotype was found once. It is likely a read error, because the conserved phenylalanine at the end of the CDR3 is missing. The rearrangement uses TRBV20-1 and TRBJ2-5, with 9 positions matching TRBD2. The CDR3 is 16 residues long. The germline V gene has CDR1 DFQATT and CDR2 SNEGSKA (reference sequence). CDR3 residues: CSARVWPSGEQETQYL. CDR3 sequence (DNA): TGCAGTGCTAGAGTATGGCCTAGCGGGGAACAAGAGACACAGTACCTC.

This clonotype occurred a few times. This chain joins TRBV19 and TRBJ2-2, with D perhaps TRBD1 (6 bases). V lost 4 bases and J 6 bases, leaving 12 bases between the germline ends. This CDR3 has 14 residues. CDR1 and CDR2 (germline): LNHDA, SQIVND (reference sequence). CDR3 bases: TGTGCCAGTAGTACCCAACAGGGCGCCGGGGAGCTGTTTTTT. It encodes CASSTQQGAGELFF.

This clonotype was counted ten times or more. The junction does not match germline at one end; this may be a read error. The rearrangement links TRBV11-2 to TRBJ1-2; 12 bases map to TRBD1. The CDR3 is 16 amino acids. CDR1 and CDR2 (germline): SGHAT, FQNNGV. The CDR3 region is CASSRDRGRSNYGYTF. In DNA, the CDR3 is TGTGCCAGCAGCCGGGACAGGGGGCGATCTAATTATGGCTACACCTTC.

Ten or more counts support this clonotype. The V and J genes are TRBV29-1 and TRBJ2-3; 7 bases align to TRBD2. Germline V gene data show CDR1 as SQVTM and CDR2 as ANQGSEA. V lost 6 bases, J lost 6 bases, and 21 bases stayed unmatched. This CDR3 has 17 residues. CDR3 nucleotide sequence: TGCAGCGTGCACGCCGGAAGAAGCGGGACGGGTGGCGATACGCAGTATTTT. It is translated as CSVHAGRSGTGGDTQYF.

In the case of this clonotype: One base separates it from a far larger clone, so it is likely a read error. This chain uses TRBV11-2 with TRBJ2-3, with 10 bases that match TRBD2. V gave up 4 bases and J gave up 0 bases; unmatched junction bases: 10. This CDR3 has 18 amino acids. CDR1 and CDR2 from the germline V gene are SGHAT and FQNNGV. CDR3 bases: TGTGCCAGCAGCTCACAACTAGCGGGACTCTATAGCACAGATACGCAGTATTTT. This codes for CASSSQLAGLYSTDTQYF.